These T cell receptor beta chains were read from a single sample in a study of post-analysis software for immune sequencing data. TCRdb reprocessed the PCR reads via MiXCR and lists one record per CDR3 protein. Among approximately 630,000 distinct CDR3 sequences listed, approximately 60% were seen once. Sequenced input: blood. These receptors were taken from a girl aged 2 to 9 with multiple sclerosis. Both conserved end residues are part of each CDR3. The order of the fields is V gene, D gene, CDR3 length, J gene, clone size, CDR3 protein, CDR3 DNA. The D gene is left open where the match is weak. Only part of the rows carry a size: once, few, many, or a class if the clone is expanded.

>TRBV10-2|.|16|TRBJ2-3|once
CASSSSERIIVNTQYF
TGCGCCAGCAGTTCTAGCGAGCGTATTATTGTGAATACGCAGTATTTT
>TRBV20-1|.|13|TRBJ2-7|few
CSARDPQALEQYF
TGCAGTGCTAGAGATCCGCAGGCCCTCGAGCAGTACTTC
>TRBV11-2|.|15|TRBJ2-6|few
CASSADLSGANVLTF
TGTGCCAGCAGCGCCGACCTCTCTGGGGCCAACGTCCTGACTTTC
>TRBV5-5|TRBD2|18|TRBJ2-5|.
CASSLERTSGGTGETQYF
TGTGCCAGCAGCTTGGAAAGGACTAGCGGGGGGACGGGGGAGACCCAGTACTTC
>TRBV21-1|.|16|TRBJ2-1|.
CASSKEGGPPPDEQFF
TGTGCCAGCAGCAAAGAGGGGGGGCCTCCTCCGGATGAGCAGTTCTTC
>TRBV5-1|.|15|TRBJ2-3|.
CASSLGALAPDTQYF
TGCGCCAGCAGCTTGGGAGCATTAGCCCCAGATACGCAGTATTTT
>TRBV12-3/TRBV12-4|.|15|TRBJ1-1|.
CASIAHDPPGTEAFF
TGTGCCAGCATCGCGCACGACCCCCCAGGCACTGAAGCTTTCTTT
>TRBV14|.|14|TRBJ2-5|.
CASSQTQGSREQYF
TGTGCCAGCAGCCAAACCCAGGGGTCTCGGGAGCAGTACTTC
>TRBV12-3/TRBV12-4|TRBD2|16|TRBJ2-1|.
CASSYGLAGAYNEQFF
TGTGCCAGCAGTTACGGACTAGCGGGGGCCTACAATGAGCAGTTCTTC
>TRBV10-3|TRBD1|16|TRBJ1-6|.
CASKRGQGARNSPLHF
TGTGCCAGCAAGCGCGGACAGGGGGCAAGGAATTCACCCCTCCACTTT
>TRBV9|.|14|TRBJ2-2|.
CASSALEVTGELFF
TGTGCCAGCAGCGCTCTTGAGGTTACCGGGGAGCTGTTTTTT
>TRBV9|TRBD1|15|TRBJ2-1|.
CASSASGTGNNEQFF
TGTGCCAGCAGCGCGTCCGGGACAGGGAACAATGAGCAGTTCTTC
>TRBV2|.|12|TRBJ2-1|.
CASSERYNEQFF
TGTGCCAGCAGTGAACGGTACAATGAGCAGTTCTTC
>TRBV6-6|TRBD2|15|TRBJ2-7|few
CASSYLAGRAYEQYF
TGTGCCAGCAGTTATCTAGCGGGTCGTGCCTACGAGCAGTACTTC
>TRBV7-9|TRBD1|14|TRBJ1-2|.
CASSLGTGGFGYTF
TGTGCCAGCAGCCTGGGGACAGGGGGATTTGGCTACACCTTC